There are a few counts of the clone carrying this TCR beta chain. Its target is unknown. The sample originates from a study of T-cell reconstitution after alpha-beta-depleted transplantation in children. Study-wide results and caveats: T-cell numbers and diversity one year post-transplant derived largely from freshly generated T cells.

Unique molecular identifiers were used in preparing the TCRbeta library. MiXCR, run by TCRdb on the PCR reads, gives a single entry per CDR3 protein. The profile shows about 590,000 distinct CDR3 sequences, over 10% of them singletons. The CDR3 runs to 17 residues. CDR1 and CDR2 (germline): ENHRY, SYGVKD. The germline V and J ends were trimmed by 0 bases and 1 base, with 15 bases remaining between them. The V and J genes are TRBV10-3 and TRBJ2-5; D might be TRBD1 (6 bases). This sample comprised PBMCs, mostly from graft donor cells, obtained 360 days after TCRalphabeta/CD19-depleted stem cell transplant. This receptor was taken from a male patient younger than 18 who had a stem cell transplant for acute myeloid leukemia, so the T cells may come from the graft donor. CDR3 in amino acids: CAISESPSTGGQETQYF. CDR3 nucleotide sequence: TGTGCCATCAGTGAGTCTCCATCGACAGGCGGCCAAGAGACCCAGTACTTC.